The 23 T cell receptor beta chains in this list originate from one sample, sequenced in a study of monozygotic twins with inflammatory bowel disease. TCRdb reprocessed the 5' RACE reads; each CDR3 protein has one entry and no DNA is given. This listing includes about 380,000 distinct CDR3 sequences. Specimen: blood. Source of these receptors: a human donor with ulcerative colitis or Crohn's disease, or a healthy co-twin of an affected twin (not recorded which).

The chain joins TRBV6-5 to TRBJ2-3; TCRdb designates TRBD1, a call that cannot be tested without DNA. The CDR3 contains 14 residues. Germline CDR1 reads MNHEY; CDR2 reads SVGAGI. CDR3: CASSSPPPGDTQYF.

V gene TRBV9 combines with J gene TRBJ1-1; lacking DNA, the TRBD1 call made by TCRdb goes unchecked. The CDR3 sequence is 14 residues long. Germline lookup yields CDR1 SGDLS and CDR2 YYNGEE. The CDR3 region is CASSPLTGGTEAFF.

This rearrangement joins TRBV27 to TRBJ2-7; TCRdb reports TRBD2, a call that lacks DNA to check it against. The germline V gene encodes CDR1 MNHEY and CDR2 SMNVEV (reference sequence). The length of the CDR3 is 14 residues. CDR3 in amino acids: CASSTGTSGVEQYF.

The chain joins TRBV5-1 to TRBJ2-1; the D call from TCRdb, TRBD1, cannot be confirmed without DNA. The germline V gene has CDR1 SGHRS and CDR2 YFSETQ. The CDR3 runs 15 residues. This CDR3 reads CASNPPVTGGNEQFF.

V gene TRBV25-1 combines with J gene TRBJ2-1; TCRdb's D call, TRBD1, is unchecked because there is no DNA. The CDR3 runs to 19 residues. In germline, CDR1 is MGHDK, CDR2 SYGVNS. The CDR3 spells CASSEFVTRGGRDYNEQFF.

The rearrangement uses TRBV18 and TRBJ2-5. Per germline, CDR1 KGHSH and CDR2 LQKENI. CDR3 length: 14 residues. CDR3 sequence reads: CASSPPSQQETQYF.

This CDR3 is CASSVATGFNQPQHF. The chain uses TRBV9 and TRBJ1-5. There are 15 residues in the CDR3. In germline, CDR1 is SGDLS, CDR2 YYNGEE.

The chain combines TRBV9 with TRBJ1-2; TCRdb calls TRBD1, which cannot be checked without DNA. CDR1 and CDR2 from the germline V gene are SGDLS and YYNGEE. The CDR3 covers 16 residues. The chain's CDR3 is CASSVEAGTGWRGYTF.

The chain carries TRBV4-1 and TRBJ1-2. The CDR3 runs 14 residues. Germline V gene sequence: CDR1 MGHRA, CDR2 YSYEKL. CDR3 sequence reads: CASSQFREAYGYTF.

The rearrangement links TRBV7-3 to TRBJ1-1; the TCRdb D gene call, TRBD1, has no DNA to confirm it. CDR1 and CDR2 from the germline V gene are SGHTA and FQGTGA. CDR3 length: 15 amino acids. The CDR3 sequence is CASSPTGTGSVEAFF.

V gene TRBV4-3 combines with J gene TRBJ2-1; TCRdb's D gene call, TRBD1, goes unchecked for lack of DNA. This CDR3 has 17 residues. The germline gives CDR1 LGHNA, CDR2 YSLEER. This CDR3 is CASSQGSRQGPYNEQFF.

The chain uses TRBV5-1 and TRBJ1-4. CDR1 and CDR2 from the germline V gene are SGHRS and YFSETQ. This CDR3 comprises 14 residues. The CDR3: CASSLDPRGEKLFF.

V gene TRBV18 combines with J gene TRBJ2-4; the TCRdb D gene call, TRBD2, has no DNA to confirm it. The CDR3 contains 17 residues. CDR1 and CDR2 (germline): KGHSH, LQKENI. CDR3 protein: CASSPATSGGAKNIQYF. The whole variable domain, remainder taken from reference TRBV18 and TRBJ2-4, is NAGVMQNPRHLVRRRGQEARLRCSPMKGHSHVYWYRQLPEEGLKFMVYLQKENIIDESGMPKERFSAEFPKEGPSILRIQQVVRGDSAAYFCASSPATSGGAKNIQYFGAGTRLSVL.

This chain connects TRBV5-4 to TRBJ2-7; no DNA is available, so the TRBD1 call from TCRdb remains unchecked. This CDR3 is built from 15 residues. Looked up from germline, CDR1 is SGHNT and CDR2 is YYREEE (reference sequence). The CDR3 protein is CASSEQGRPSYEQYF.

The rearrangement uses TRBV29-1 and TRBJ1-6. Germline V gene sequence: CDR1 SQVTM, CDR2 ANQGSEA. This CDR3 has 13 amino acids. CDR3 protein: CSVKGGSNSPLHF.

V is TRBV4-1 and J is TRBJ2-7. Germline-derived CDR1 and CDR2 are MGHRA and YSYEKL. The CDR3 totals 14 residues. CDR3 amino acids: CASSQVPEPYEQYF.

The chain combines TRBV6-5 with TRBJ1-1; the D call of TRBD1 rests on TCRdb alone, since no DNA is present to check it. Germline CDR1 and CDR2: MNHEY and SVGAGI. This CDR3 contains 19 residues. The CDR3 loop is CASSYSIRTPGPPNTEAFF.

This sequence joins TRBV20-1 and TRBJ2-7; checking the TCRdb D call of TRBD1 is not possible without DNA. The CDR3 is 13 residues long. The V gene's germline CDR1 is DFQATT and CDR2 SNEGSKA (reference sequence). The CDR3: CSAYRTQVYEQYF.

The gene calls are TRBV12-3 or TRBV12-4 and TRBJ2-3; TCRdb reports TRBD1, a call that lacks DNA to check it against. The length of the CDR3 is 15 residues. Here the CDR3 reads CASTLRGGPMNTQYF.

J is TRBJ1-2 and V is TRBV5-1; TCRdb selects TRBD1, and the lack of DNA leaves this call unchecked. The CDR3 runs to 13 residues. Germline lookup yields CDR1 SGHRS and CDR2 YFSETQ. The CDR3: CASSPQGSQGYTF.

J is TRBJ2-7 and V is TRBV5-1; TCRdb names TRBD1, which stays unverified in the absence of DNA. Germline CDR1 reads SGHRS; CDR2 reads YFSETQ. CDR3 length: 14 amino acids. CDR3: CASSSPGANYEQYF.

The CDR3: CASSLNWETQYF. The chain joins TRBV7-2 to TRBJ2-5. Per the germline V gene, CDR1 is SGHTA and CDR2 is FQGNSA. The CDR3 runs to 12 residues. Full variable domain (missing parts from reference TRBV7-2 and TRBJ2-5): GAGVSQSPSNKVTEKGKDVELRCDPISGHTALYWYRQSLGQGLEFLIYFQGNSAPDKSGLPSDRFSAERTGGSVSTLTIQRTQQEDSAVYLCASSLNWETQYFGPGTRLLVL.

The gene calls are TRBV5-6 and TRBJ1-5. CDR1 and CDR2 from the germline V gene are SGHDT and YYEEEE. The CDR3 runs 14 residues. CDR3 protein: CASSLPGENQPQHF.